The present T cell receptor (beta chain) was sequenced within a study of Ad26.COV2.S vaccination and SARS-CoV-2 variants. Study at large: It was the COV1001 Ad26.COV2.S trial arm that included the donor. The vaccine Ad26.COV2.S was put into the muscle once, or twice with 56 days between. Study-wide results and limits: Post-vaccination breadth of spike-specific CD8+ and CD4+ T cell responses was reportedly substantial.

J lost 5 bases, V lost 0 bases, and 2 bases had no gene match. CDR1 and CDR2 from the germline V gene are SGHRS and YFSETQ. This CDR3 region has 15 residues. Assay: immunoSEQ multiplex PCR; the TCRdb copy retains only in-frame clones and omits some. This table holds approximately 410,000 clones, around 87% found once. As regards this clone: Its antigen is not identified. Additional DNA sequences in this sample encode the identical CDR3.

Described treatment: roughly 19 received Ad26.COV2.S at low or high dose, single or two shots; 5 received placebo; per-sample allocation not given. Repertoires come from day 63 after the first vaccine or placebo injection. The source is a person aged 18-65 years who received the Ad26.COV2.S COVID-19 vaccine or a placebo. The chain uses TRBV5-1 and TRBJ1-6; 7 bases are shared with TRBD1. The sample in question was peripheral blood, obtained in a trial of Ad26.COV2.S vaccine versus placebo. This CDR3 reads CASSLEGADNSPLHF. The CDR3 DNA reads as TGCGCCAGCAGCTTGGAGGGGGCGGATAATTCACCCCTCCACTTT.